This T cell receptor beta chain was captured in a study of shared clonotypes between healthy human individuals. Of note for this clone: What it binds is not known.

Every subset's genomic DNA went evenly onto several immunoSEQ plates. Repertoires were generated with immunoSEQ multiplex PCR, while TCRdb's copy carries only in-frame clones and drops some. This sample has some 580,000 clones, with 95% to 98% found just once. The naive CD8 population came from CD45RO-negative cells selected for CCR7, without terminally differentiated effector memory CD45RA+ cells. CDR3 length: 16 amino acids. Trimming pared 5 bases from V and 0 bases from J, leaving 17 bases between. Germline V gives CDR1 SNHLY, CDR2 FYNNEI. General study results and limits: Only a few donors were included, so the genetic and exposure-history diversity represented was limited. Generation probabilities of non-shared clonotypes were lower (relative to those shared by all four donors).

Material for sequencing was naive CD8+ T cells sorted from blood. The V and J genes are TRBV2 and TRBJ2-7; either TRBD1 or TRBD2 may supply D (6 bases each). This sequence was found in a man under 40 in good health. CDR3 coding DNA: TGTGCCAGCAGTCTCAGGAGGGACACCAGCTCCTACGAGCAGTACTTC. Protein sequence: CASSLRRDTSSYEQYF.